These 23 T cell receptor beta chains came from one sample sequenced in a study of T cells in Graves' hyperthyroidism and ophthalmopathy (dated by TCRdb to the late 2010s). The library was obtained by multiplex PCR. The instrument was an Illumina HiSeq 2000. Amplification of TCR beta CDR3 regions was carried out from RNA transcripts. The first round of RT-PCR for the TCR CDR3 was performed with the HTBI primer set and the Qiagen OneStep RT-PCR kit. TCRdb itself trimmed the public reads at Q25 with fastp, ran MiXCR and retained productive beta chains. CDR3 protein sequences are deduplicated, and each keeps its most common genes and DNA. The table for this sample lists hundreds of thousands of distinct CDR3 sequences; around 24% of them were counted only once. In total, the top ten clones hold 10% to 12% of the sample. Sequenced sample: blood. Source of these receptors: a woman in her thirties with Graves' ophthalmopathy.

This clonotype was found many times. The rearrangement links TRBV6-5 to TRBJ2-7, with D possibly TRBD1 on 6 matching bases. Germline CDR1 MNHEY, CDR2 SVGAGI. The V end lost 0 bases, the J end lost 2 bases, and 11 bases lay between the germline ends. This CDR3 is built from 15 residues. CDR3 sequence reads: CASSYSPRTAYEQYF. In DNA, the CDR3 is TGTGCCAGCAGTTACTCCCCCCGGACAGCCTACGAGCAGTACTTC.

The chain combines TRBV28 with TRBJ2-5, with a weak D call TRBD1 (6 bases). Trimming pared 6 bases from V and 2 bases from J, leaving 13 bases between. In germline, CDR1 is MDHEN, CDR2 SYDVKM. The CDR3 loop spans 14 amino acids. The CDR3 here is CASRRGSRQETQYF. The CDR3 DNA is TGTGCCAGCAGAAGGGGGAGTCGGCAAGAGACCCAGTACTTC.

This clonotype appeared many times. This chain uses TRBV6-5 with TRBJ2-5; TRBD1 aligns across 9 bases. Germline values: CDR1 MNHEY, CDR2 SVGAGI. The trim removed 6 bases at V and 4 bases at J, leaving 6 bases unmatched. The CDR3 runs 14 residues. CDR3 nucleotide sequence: TGTGCCAGCAGCTACGACAGGGGGGGAGAGACCCAGTACTTC. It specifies CASSYDRGGETQYF.

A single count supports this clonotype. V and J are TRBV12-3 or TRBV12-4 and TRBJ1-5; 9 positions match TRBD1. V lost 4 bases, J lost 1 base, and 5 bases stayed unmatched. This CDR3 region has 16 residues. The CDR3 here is CASSWTGEGSNQPQHF. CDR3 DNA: TGTGCCAGCAGTTGGACAGGGGAGGGGAGCAATCAGCCCCAGCATTTT.

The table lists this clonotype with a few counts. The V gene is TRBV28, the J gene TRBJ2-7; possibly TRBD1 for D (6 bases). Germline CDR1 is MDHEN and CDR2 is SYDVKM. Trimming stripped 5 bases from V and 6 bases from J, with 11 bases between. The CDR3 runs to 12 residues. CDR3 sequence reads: CASSPGVAEQYF. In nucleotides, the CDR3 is TGTGCCAGCAGTCCAGGGGTGGCCGAGCAGTACTTC.

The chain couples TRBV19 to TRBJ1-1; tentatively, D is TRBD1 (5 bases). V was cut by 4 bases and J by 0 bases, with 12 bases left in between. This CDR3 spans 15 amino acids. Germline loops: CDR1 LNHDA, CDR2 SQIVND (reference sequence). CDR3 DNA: TGTGCCAGTAGTACCCACAGGAGCCTGAACACTGAAGCTTTCTTT. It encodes CASSTHRSLNTEAFF.

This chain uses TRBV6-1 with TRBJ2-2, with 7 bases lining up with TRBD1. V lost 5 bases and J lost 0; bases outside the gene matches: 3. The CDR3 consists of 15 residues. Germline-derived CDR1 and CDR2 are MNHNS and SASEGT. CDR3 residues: CASSKQGTNTGELFF. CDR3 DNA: TGTGCCAGCAGTAAACAGGGGACGAACACCGGGGAGCTGTTTTTT.

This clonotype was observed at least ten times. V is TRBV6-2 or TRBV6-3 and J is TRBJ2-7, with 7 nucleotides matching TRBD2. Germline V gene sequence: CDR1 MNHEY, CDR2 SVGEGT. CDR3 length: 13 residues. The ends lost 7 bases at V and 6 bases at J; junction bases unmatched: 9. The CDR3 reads CASTIGLEAEQYF. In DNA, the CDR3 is TGTGCCAGCACAATAGGACTAGAAGCCGAGCAGTACTTC.

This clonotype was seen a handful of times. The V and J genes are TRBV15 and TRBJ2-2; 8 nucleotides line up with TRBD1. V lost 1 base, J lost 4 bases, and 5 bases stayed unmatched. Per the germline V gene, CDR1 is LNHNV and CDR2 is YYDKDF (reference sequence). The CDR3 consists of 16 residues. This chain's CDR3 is CATSRARGRSTGELFF. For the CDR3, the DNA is TGTGCCACCAGCAGAGCCAGGGGGCGGAGCACCGGGGAGCTGTTTTTT.

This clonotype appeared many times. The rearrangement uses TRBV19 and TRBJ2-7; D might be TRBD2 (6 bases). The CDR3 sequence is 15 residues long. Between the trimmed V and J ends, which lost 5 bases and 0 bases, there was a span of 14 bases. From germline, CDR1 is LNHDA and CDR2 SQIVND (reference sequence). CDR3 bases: TGTGCCAGTAGTTTCGGTGCGGGGAGCTCCTACGAGCAGTACTTC. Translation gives CASSFGAGSSYEQYF. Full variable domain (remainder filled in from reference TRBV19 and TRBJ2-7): DGGITQSPKYLFRKEGQNVTLSCEQNLNHDAMYWYRQDPGQGLRLIYYSQIVNDFQKGDIAEGYSVSREKKESFPLTVTSAQKNPTAFYLCASSFGAGSSYEQYFGPGTRLTVT.

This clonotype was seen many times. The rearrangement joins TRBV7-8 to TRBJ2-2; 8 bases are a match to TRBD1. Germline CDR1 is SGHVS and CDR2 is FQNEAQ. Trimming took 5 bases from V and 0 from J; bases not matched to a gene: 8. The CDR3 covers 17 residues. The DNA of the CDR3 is TGTGCCAGCAGCCCCTGGACAGGGCTTCCGAACACCGGGGAGCTGTTTTTT. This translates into CASSPWTGLPNTGELFF.

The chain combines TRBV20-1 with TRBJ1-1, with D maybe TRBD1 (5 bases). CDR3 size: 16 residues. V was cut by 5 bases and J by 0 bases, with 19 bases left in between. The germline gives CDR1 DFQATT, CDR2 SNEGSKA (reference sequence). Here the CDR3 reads CSAWGRGLRMNTEAFF. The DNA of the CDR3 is TGCAGTGCTTGGGGGAGGGGCCTACGGATGAACACTGAAGCTTTCTTT.

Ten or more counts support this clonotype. DNA for the CDR3: TGCGCCAGCAGCTTGGCCTTCAGGGGACACGAGCAGTACTTC. Amino acid sequence: CASSLAFRGHEQYF. This chain uses TRBV5-1 with TRBJ2-7; D possibly corresponds to TRBD1 (6 bases). Trimming took off 0 bases at V and 5 bases at J, with 12 bases between the two ends. The germline CDR1 and CDR2 sequences are SGHRS and YFSETQ. The CDR3 runs to 14 residues.

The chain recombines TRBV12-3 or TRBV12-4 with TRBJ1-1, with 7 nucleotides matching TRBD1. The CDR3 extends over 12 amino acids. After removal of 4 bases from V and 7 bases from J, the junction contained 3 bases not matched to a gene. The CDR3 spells CASSSRTGEAFF. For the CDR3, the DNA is TGTGCCAGCAGTTCCCGGACAGGTGAAGCTTTCTTT.

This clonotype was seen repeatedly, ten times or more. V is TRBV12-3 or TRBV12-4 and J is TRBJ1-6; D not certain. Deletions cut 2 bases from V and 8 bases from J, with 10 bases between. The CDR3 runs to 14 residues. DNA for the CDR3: TGTGCCAGCAGTTTACGGAGTCAGGATTCACCCCTCCACTTT. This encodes CASSLRSQDSPLHF.

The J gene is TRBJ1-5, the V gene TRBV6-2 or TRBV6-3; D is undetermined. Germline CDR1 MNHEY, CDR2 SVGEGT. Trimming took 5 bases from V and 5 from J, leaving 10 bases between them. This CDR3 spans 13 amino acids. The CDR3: CASSRSSDQPQHF. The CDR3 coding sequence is TGTGCCAGCAGTCGATCCTCTGATCAGCCCCAGCATTTT.

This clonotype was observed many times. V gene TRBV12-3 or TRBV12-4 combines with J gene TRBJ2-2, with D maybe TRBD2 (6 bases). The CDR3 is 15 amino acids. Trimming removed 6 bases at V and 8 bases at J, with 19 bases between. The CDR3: CASSPAGSRGGELFF. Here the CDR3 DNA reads TGTGCCAGCAGCCCCGCGGGATCGCGCGGGGGGGAGCTGTTTTTT.

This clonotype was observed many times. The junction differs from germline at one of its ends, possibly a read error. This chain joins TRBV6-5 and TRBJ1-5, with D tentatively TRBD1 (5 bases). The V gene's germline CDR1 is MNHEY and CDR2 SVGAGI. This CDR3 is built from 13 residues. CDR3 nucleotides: TGTGCCAGCAGTTCGGCAGGGAATCGGCCCCAGCATTTT. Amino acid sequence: CASSSAGNRPQHF.

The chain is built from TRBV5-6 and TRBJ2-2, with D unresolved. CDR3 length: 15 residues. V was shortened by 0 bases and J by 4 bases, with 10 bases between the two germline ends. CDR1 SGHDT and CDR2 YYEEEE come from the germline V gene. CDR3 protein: CASSLGPKTTGELFF. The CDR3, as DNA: TGTGCCAGCAGCTTGGGACCAAAGACCACCGGGGAGCTGTTTTTT. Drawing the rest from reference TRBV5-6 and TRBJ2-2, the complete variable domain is DAGVTQSPTHLIKTRGQQVTLRCSPKSGHDTVSWYQQALGQGPQFIFQYYEEEERQRGNFPDRFSGHQFPNYSSELNVNALLLGDSALYLCASSLGPKTTGELFFGEGSRLTVL.

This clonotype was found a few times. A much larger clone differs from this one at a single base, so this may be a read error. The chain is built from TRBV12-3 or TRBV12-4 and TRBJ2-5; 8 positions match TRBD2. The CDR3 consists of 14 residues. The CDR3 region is CASSHGGVRETRYF. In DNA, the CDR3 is TGTGCCAGCAGCCACGGGGGGGTCCGGGAGACCCGGTACTTC.

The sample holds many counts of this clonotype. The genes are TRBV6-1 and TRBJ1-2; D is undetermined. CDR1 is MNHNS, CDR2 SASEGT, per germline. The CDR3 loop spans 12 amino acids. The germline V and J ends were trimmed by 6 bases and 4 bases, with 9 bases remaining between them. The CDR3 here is CASSESGYGYTF. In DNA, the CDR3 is TGTGCCAGCAGCGAGAGTGGCTATGGCTACACCTTC.

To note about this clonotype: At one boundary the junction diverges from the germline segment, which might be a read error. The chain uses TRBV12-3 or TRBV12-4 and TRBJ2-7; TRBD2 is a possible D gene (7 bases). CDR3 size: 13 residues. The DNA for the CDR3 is TGTGCCGGCAGTTTAGGGGGGGTCGGCGAGCAGTACTTC. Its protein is CAGSLGGVGEQYF.

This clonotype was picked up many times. The CDR3 loop reads CASSLYQASNTGELFF. The DNA for the CDR3 is TGTGCCAGCAGCTTATACCAGGCATCGAACACCGGGGAGCTGTTTTTT. The chain has TRBV7-3 and TRBJ2-2; no reliable D call. The V end was cut by 2 bases, the J end by 0 bases, with 10 bases between. The CDR3 spans 16 residues. Per germline, CDR1 SGHTA and CDR2 FQGTGA.